This T cell receptor (beta chain) derives from a study of blood T cell repertoires in COVID-19. With 0 bases removed from V and 11 bases from J, the gap between germline ends came to 24 bases. CDR3 length equals 17 residues. Germline V gene data show CDR1 as LGHNA and CDR2 as YSLEER. In the study's own analysis: Reference gene primers were amplified, and this amplification served to estimate nucleated cell counts. Sequencing was performed with immunoSEQ multiplex PCR; in TCRdb, only in-frame clones are kept and a portion is missing. That table is the source of V, J and clone size, and D and trimming were worked out from the DNA. The table has 35,000 to 40,000 clones, roughly 90% seen once.

Material for sequencing was peripheral blood. The receptor was derived from a man between 65 and 79 years old with active COVID-19. This chain joins TRBV4-3 and TRBJ2-3; the D gene is possibly TRBD2 (6 bases). The CDR3: CASSQDRGTSSLFGQYF. CDR3 nucleotides: TGCGCCAGCAGCCAAGATCGTGGGACTTCCTCTTTGTTCGGGCAGTATTTT.